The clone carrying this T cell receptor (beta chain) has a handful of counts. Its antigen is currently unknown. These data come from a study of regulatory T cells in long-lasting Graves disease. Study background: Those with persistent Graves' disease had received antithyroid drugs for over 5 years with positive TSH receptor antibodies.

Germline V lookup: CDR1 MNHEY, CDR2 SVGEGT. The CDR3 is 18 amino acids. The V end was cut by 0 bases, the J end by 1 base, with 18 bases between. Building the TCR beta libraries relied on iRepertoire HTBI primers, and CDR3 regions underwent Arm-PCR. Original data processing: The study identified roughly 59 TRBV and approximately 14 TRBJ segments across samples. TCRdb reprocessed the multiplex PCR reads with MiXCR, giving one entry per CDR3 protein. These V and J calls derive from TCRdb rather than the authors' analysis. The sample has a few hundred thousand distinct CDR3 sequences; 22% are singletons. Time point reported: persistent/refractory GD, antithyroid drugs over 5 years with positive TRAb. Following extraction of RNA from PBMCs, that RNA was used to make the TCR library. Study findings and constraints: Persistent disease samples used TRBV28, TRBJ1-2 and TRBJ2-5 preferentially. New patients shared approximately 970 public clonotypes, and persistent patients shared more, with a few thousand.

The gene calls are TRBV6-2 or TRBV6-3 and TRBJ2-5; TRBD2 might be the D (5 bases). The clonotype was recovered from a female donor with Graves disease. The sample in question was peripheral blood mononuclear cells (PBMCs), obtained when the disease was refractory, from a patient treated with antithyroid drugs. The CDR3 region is CASSYSIADPGIQETQYF. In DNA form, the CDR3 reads TGTGCCAGCAGTTACTCCATCGCCGACCCGGGGATCCAAGAGACCCAGTACTTC.